This T cell receptor beta chain was sequenced in a study of early T cells in non-severe SARS-CoV-2 infection (dated by TCRdb to about 2021). Regarding the research as a whole: Because TCR sequencing relied on bulk RNA taken from unsorted whole blood, pairing of alpha and beta chains was not possible. Results the study describes overall, beyond this receptor: VDJdb matching was skewed toward anti-spike CD8 responses and likely underestimated virus-specific expansions, missing private and CD4 specificities.

This was a case-control study nested in a cohort of healthcare workers in London, UK, who had nasopharyngeal swab PCR tests and blood samples taken every week. Between 23 and 31 March 2020, the week of the UK lockdown, healthcare workers were enrolled and then followed up weekly for as long as 16 weeks. V is trimmed back by 3 bases and J by 8 bases, and the junction contains 7 bases that no gene match accounts for. Inclusive of the bounding cysteine and phenylalanine, the CDR3 is 14 residues long. The sequence is cut down to CDR3 DNA, 42 bases in frame from base 1. The library came from 5' RACE. Instrument on record: NextSeq 500. In the TCR library protocol, unique molecular identifiers were attached to individual cDNA molecules to correct for PCR bias and sequencing error. Both TCR alpha and beta chains were sequenced, and tight co-correlation was observed between alpha and beta sequence abundances in each sample. The source study handled its data this way. Decombinator V4 was used to annotate TCR sequences for V gene, J gene and CDR3. Expanded TCRs were defined as changing significantly between any two time points under a Poisson model with p below 0.0001. TCR abundances were normalised to the total number of TCRs sequenced per sample and expressed as counts per million. TRAV1-2 paired with TRAJ12, TRAJ20 or TRAJ33 defined MAIT TCRs, while TRAV10 paired with TRAJ18 defined iNKT TCRs. VDJdb, accessed 1 November 2021, was searched for CMV, EBV and SARS-CoV-2 annotated TCRs, with TCRs annotated for multiple antigens excluded. TCRdb reprocessing: public reads trimmed at Q25 with fastp, clones called with MiXCR, in-frame beta chains kept. Duplicate CDR3 protein sequences are folded into a single record with the most common DNA and genes. The V and J calls reflect TCRdb's pipeline rather than the authors' work. The sample table holds about 30,000 distinct CDR3 sequences, of which 4% to 5.5% were seen once. Roughly 10% of the sample goes to the ten largest clones.

This clonotype is considered medium-sized (0.01 to 0.1%). It lacks a known antigen. No base quality information exists; no much larger clone differs at one position. The sample was whole blood. The sequence joins TRBV12-3 or TRBV12-4 to TRBJ1-5, with 7 bases matching TRBD1. The TCR comes from an adult who was a healthcare worker with PCR-confirmed SARS-CoV-2 infection or an uninfected control (not recorded which). CDR3 reads: CASSLTGIGKPQHF. The nucleotides read TGTGCCAGCAGTTTGACAGGGATTGGGAAGCCCCAGCATTTT.